This T cell receptor beta chain appears in the sequencing data of a study of cytomegalovirus exposure and HLA in healthy donors. Study-wide results and caveats: As a later analysis revealed, the rate of TCR association differed by HLA locus, with DRB1 most and HLA-C fewest.

Though nominally healthy at sampling, donors likely had unrecorded immune exposures. The CDR3 length is 13 residues. V trimming: 6 bases; J trimming: 4 bases; junction bases outside the gene matches: 4. The germline gives CDR1 ENHRY, CDR2 SYGVKD. With regard to this clone: Its antigen is still unknown.

Primers for the PCR totalled 60 Vbeta and 13 Jbeta. Produced via immunoSEQ multiplex PCR; TCRdb's table is partial and in-frame only. The sample contains about 85,000 clones, approximately 80% of which appear only once. The sequence came from a man between 45 and 60 years old in good health and CMV-seropositive. Specimen: PBMCs. The chain employs TRBV10-3 and TRBJ1-1; 8 bases line up with TRBD1. The CDR3 protein is CAISQGAVTEAFF. The DNA of the CDR3 is TGTGCCATCAGCCAGGGGGCCGTCACTGAAGCTTTCTTT.